This T cell receptor beta chain emerged from a study of low-dose radiotherapy and immunotherapy resistance in tumors. As concerns this clonotype: Given a far larger clone just one base away, this is likely a sequencing read error.

First-strand cDNA used TRAV- and TRBV-specific primers, covering alpha and beta chains. The authors amplified TCRs for about 20 PCR cycles with a constant-region primer and a V-primer adapter. One entry per CDR3 protein results from TCRdb running MiXCR on the reads. The table lists 85,000 to 95,000 distinct CDR3 sequences, roughly a tenth of them singletons. The time point was: before trial treatment. The starting material was PBMCs, obtained before treatment. The sequence was obtained from a male donor with prostate cancer.

This CDR3 is CASGWGQGTYEQFF. CDR3 DNA: TGTGCCAGCGGTTGGGGACAGGGAACCTACGAGCAGTTCTTC. The chain couples TRBV6-6 to TRBJ2-1, with 9 bases that match TRBD1. The germline gives CDR1 MNHNY, CDR2 SVGAGI (reference sequence). Trimming took 8 bases from V and 10 from J; bases not matched to a gene: 12. This CDR3 has 14 amino acids.